This T cell receptor (beta chain) was recovered during a study of cytomegalovirus exposure and HLA in healthy donors. The table came from immunoSEQ multiplex PCR; TCRdb's copy has only in-frame clones and leaves some out. The table lists under 150,000 clones, around 86% of them singletons, with roughly 10% in the top ten. Regarding the study as a whole: Cytomegalovirus-associated status was assigned to some 180 TCR beta chains.

An approximately 130-subject validation cohort, separate from the roughly 680-subject first cohort, supplied the donors. Per the germline V gene, CDR1 is SGHDT and CDR2 is YYEEEE. V dropped 4 bases and J dropped 2; count of bases not matched to a gene: 8. The CDR3 covers 16 residues. Concerning this clone itself: The target antigen is unknown.

The clonotype comes from a man aged 18 to 35 in good health and CMV-seropositive. The specimen sequenced was PBMCs. The chain combines TRBV5-6 with TRBJ2-2; 7 bases are a match to TRBD1. The CDR3 sequence: CASSVYRGTNTGELFF. CDR3 DNA sequence: TGTGCCAGCAGCGTCTACAGGGGAACAAACACCGGGGAGCTGTTTTTT.